The 2 T cell receptor beta chains in this list originate from one sample, sequenced in a study of cytomegalovirus exposure and HLA in healthy donors. With 60 Vbeta and 13 Jbeta primers, the PCR was carried out. Produced via immunoSEQ multiplex PCR; TCRdb's table is partial and in-frame only. The sample table includes roughly 120,000 clones. Material for sequencing was PBMCs. These receptors were collected from a man younger than 35 in good health and CMV-seronegative.

The V and J genes are TRBV19 and TRBJ1-2, with D possibly TRBD1 on 5 matching bases. The CDR3 is 13 amino acids. Germline V gene sequence: CDR1 LNHDA, CDR2 SQIVND (reference sequence). The V end lost 8 bases, the J end lost 2 bases, and 12 bases lay between the germline ends. The CDR3 sequence: CASSTTGNYGYTF. DNA for the CDR3: TGTGCCAGTTCTACTACAGGAAACTATGGCTACACCTTC.

The genes are TRBV11-2 and TRBJ2-2, with 8 bases lining up with TRBD1. CDR3 size: 16 residues. The junction had 3 bases not matched to a gene; V was cut back by 3 bases and J by 0 bases. Germline V gives CDR1 SGHAT, CDR2 FQNNGV. CDR3 amino acids: CASSFLQGANTGELFF. CDR3 DNA: TGTGCCAGCAGCTTCTTACAGGGGGCGAACACCGGGGAGCTGTTTTTT.